Each of the 14 T cell receptor beta chains below was sequenced from the same sample in a study of beta chain features in type 1 diabetes (dated by TCRdb to the late 2010s). Libraries came from the immunoSEQ multiplex PCR assay. All of the isolated RNA was reverse transcribed with the High Capacity cDNA Reverse Transcription Kit, so expressed TCRB transcripts were sequenced. The source is immuneACCESS, and TCRdb retained only in-frame sequences with V and J called. Part of the clones is not carried over; for the studies checked, unresolved V genes explain less than half of this, and the remainder is unexplained. This sample gives approximately 17,000 clones in total; 55% of them show up just once. The ten largest make up 0.46% of the sample. Specimen: stem cell memory CD4+ T cells from blood. The label giving this sample's cell subset or site can be read as: stem cell-like memory CD4+ T cells. Receptors were obtained from a woman aged 18-29 years in good health.

This chain joins TRBV9 and TRBJ2-5; 7 bases map to TRBD2. Matching the DNA end better, TRBJ2-7 makes the J call doubtful. This CDR3 contains 15 residues. The germline gives CDR1 SGDLS, CDR2 YYNGEE. The CDR3: CASSPGGTLFYEQYF. As DNA, the CDR3 is TGTGCCAGCAGCCCCGGGGGGACCCTCTTCTACGAGCAGTACTTC.

CDR3 DNA: TGTGCCAGCAGCTTAGATGCAGGGGCCCTGAACACTGAAGCTTTCTTT. Its protein product is CASSLDAGALNTEAFF. The chain is built from TRBV7-2 and TRBJ1-1, with D tentatively TRBD1 (6 bases). V gave up 1 base and J gave up 0 bases, with 12 bases separating them. The germline CDR1 and CDR2 sequences are SGHTA and FQGNSA. The CDR3 spans 16 residues.

V and J are TRBV6-5 and TRBJ1-6; possible D gene TRBD1, 6 bases. The CDR3 loop spans 14 amino acids. V lost 4 bases to trimming and J lost 7 bases, with 11 bases between them. The germline V gene encodes CDR1 MNHEY and CDR2 SVGAGI. The CDR3 DNA reads as TGTGCCAGCAGTTTAGGACAGCTAAATTCACCCCTCCACTTT. It codes for CASSLGQLNSPLHF.

This clone was observed once. The chain joins TRBV5-1 to TRBJ2-5, with TRBD2 matching over 13 bases. Germline CDR1 reads SGHRS; CDR2 reads YFSETQ. V gave up 4 bases and J gave up 5 bases; unmatched junction bases: 11. The CDR3 covers 17 residues. The DNA of the CDR3 is TGCGCCAGCAGCACGACCGGGACTAGCGGGGTCGGGGAGACCCAGTACTTC. Its translation is CASSTTGTSGVGETQYF. Complete variable domain (other parts from reference TRBV5-1 and TRBJ2-5): KAGVTQTPRYLIKTRGQQVTLSCSPISGHRSVSWYQQTPGQGLQFLFEYFSETQRNKGNFPGRFSGRQFSNSRSEMNVSTLELGDSALYLCASSTTGTSGVGETQYFGPGTRLLVL.

This clone was counted a few times. V usage is TRBV11-2 and J usage is TRBJ2-3; D remains ambiguous. The CDR3 totals 17 residues. V was pared by 0 bases and J by 2 bases, with 15 bases between. Germline values: CDR1 SGHAT, CDR2 FQNNGV. CDR3 DNA: TGTGCCAGCAGCTTAGAGATGGTGTCAGATTACACAGATACGCAGTATTTT. Encoded protein: CASSLEMVSDYTDTQYF.

V usage is TRBV2 and J usage is TRBJ1-2, with D tentatively TRBD1 (5 bases). Germline V gives CDR1 SNHLY, CDR2 FYNNEI. The CDR3 loop spans 14 amino acids. Trimming took off 1 base at V and 4 bases at J, with 10 bases between the two ends. CDR3 in amino acids: CASSEVQGGYGYTF. The CDR3 DNA reads TGTGCCAGCAGTGAAGTTCAGGGCGGCTATGGCTACACCTTC.

V usage is TRBV7-9 and J usage is TRBJ1-6; D is undetermined. Looked up from germline, CDR1 is SEHNR and CDR2 is FQNEAQ (reference sequence). This CDR3 contains 14 residues. V was clipped by 2 bases and J by 8 bases, with 10 bases between them. The CDR3 reads CASSLHGRDSPLHF. CDR3 in DNA: TGTGCCAGCAGCTTACATGGGCGGGATTCACCCCTCCACTTT.

This chain joins TRBV29-1 and TRBJ1-1; D is possibly TRBD1 (5 bases). Trimming took 7 bases from V and 4 from J, leaving 19 bases between them. This CDR3 has 14 residues. Per the germline V gene, CDR1 is SQVTM and CDR2 is ANQGSEA. CDR3 residues: CSAGTGLGGTEAFF. The CDR3 region has the DNA TGCAGCGCCGGGACGGGGCTCGGGGGCACTGAAGCTTTCTTT.

This clone was picked up one time. This chain connects TRBV19 to TRBJ2-6, with a weak D call TRBD1 (5 bases). Germline lookup yields CDR1 LNHDA and CDR2 SQIVND (reference sequence). There are 15 residues in the CDR3. The germline V and J ends were trimmed by 0 bases and 5 bases, with 8 bases remaining between them. Written as DNA, the CDR3 is TGTGCCAGTAGTATAGAAAGGGGTAGGGCCAACGTCCTGACTTTC. This codes for CASSIERGRANVLTF.

The V call is TRBV5-1, the J call TRBJ2-1; TRBD2 agrees at 11 bases. Per germline, CDR1 SGHRS and CDR2 YFSETQ. The CDR3 spans 16 residues. V was pared by 2 bases and J by 5 bases, with 6 bases of the junction left unmatched. CDR3 sequence reads: CASSFPGLAVDNEQFF. The CDR3 DNA reads as TGCGCCAGCAGCTTCCCGGGACTAGCGGTCGACAATGAGCAGTTCTTC.

The chain couples TRBV21-1 to TRBJ2-5; the table's D gene call, TRBD2, was not cross checked with the DNA. TRBV21-1 is a pseudogene locus. This CDR3 is 18 amino acids long. The CDR3 is CASSKGGGRAWRGETQYF. As DNA, the CDR3 is TGTGCCAGCAGCAAAGGGGGCGGGAGGGCCTGGAGGGGAGAGACCCAGTACTTC.

This clone was seen more than once but under ten times. This chain links TRBV4-2 with TRBJ2-1, with 7 bases that match TRBD2. V was pared by 1 base and J by 7 bases, with 7 bases of the junction left unmatched. Germline lookup yields CDR1 LGHNA and CDR2 YNFKEQ. The CDR3 is made up of 15 amino acids. Here the CDR3 DNA reads TGTGCCAGCAGCCAAGCTAGCGGAGGAGGGAATGAGCAGTTCTTC. Encoded protein: CASSQASGGGNEQFF.

This rearrangement joins TRBV11-2 to TRBJ1-5, with 8 nucleotides matching TRBD1. Per the germline V gene, CDR1 is SGHAT and CDR2 is FQNNGV. This CDR3 contains 13 residues. The V gene end was trimmed by 4 bases and the J gene end by 7 bases; junction bases not matched to a gene: 3. The CDR3 DNA reads TGTGCCAGCAGCTCGGACAGGGTACAGCCCCAGCATTTT. This sequence encodes CASSSDRVQPQHF.

The chain recombines TRBV6-5 with TRBJ1-3; no clear D gene. From germline, CDR1 is MNHEY and CDR2 SVGAGI. CDR3 length: 16 residues. V lost 0 bases, J lost 0 bases, and 9 bases lay in between. CDR3 in amino acids: CASSYSSPSSGNTIYF. The DNA of the CDR3 is TGTGCCAGCAGTTACTCCTCACCCAGCTCTGGAAACACCATATATTTT.